This T cell receptor (beta chain) was obtained from a study of T cell responses to AZD1222 COVID-19 vaccine. Notes on the study in general: Regions 160-218 and 743-854 held dominance among vaccine-associated CD4 TCRs, which spanned spike. Spike-specific TCR breadth and depth both grew after two AZD1222 doses. Repertoire sampling happened only post peak T cell response.

Worth noting for this clone: Antigen: not known.

Assay: immunoSEQ multiplex PCR; the TCRdb copy retains only in-frame clones and omits some. The sample consists of more than 150,000 clones, roughly 90% of them appearing once. Trimming left V 1 base short and J 7 bases short, with 14 bases between. Germline values: CDR1 SGHAT, CDR2 FQNNGV. CDR3 length equals 15 residues. Some second doses came at about 4 weeks and others at about 12 weeks; these were pooled. This specimen consisted of peripheral blood, obtained 28 days after the second AZD1222 dose. The clonotype originates from an adult who received the AZD1222 COVID-19 vaccine. The V gene is TRBV11-2, the J gene TRBJ1-5; D call uncertain. In DNA, the CDR3 is TGTGCCAGCAGCTTAGGTTTGGAGCATGAACAGCCCCAGCATTTT. This sequence encodes CASSLGLEHEQPQHF.